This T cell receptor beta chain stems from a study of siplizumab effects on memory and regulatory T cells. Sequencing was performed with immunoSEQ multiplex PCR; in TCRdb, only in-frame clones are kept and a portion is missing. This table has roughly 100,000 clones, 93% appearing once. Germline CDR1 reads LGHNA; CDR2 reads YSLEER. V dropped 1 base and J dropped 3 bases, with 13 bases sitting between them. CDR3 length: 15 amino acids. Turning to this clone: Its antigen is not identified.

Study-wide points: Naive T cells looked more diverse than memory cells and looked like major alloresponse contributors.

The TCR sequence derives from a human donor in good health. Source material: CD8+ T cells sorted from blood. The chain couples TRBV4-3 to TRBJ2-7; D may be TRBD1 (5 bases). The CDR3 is CASSQGSQTVYEQYF. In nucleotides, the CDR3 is TGCGCCAGCAGCCAAGGATCGCAGACAGTCTACGAGCAGTACTTC.